The T cell receptor beta chain under discussion was sequenced for a study of shared clonotypes between healthy human individuals. CDR3 size: 19 residues. The V gene's germline CDR1 is MGHRA and CDR2 YSYEKL. Trimming removed 5 bases from V and 7 bases from J; junction bases left unmatched: 23. CD45RO-negative, CCR7-selected cells formed the naive CD8 fraction, which excluded terminally differentiated effector memory CD45RA+ cells. Clones were sequenced by immunoSEQ multiplex PCR, and TCRdb holds only the in-frame ones, with some missing. The sample includes roughly 2.1 million clones, approximately 94% seen only once; the top ten take about 1.8%. Remarks on this clone: Its antigen is still unknown.

Regarding the study as a whole: When compared with the clonotypes that were shared by all four sorted-subset donors, the non-shared clonotypes turned out to have lower generation probabilities.

The sequence came from a man younger than 35 in good health. Some clones in this sample may be carry-over from other donors' samples. The sample consisted of naive CD8+ T cells from PBMCs. This chain connects TRBV4-1 to TRBJ1-2, with 9 bases lining up with TRBD1. The DNA for the CDR3 is TGCGCCAGCAGCGCAAGTAGAGGGGCTGGGACAGGGAAGGGCGGTGGCTACACCTTC. Translated: CASSASRGAGTGKGGGYTF.